The T cell receptor (beta chain) described here comes from a study of shared clonotypes between healthy human individuals. General observations from the study: Naive subsets tended to show greater estimated richness than memory subsets. A limitation of the genetic and exposure-history diversity represented arose from few donors. Against clonotypes common to all four donors, non-shared ones had lower generation probabilities.

Profiling relied on immunoSEQ multiplex PCR, and the TCRdb table lists in-frame clones only, not all of them. The sample has around 1.1 million clones; roughly 74% are singletons. A note on this clone: Its antigen is not identified.

Sequencing was performed on memory CD4+ T cells from PBMCs. Subset defined: CD45RA-negative fraction. The receptor was derived from a man aged 18 to 29 in good health. Some clones in this sample may be carry-over from other donors' samples.

CDR3 residues: CASGPEGGRSGYTF. The CDR3 nucleotides are TGTGCTAGTGGTCCAGAAGGGGGGCGGAGTGGCTACACCTTC. V usage is TRBV12-5 and J usage is TRBJ1-2, with D tentatively TRBD1 (6 bases). V was shortened by 5 bases and J by 7 bases, with 17 bases between the two germline ends. This CDR3 comprises 14 residues. CDR1 and CDR2 from the germline V gene are LGHNT and FRNRAP.